Below, 17 T cell receptor beta chains from the same sample are listed, as sequenced in a study of shared clonotypes between healthy human individuals. Naive CD8 isolation took CD45RO-negative cells positively selected for CCR7 and excluded terminally differentiated effector memory CD45RA+ cells. Profiling relied on immunoSEQ multiplex PCR, and the TCRdb table lists in-frame clones only, not all of them. Of roughly 2,000,000 clones listed, approximately 92% are singletons. Sequenced: naive CD8+ T cells from PBMCs. These receptors all come from a man in his late teens or twenties in good health. Some clones in this sample may be carry-over from other donors' samples.

The V and J genes are TRBV5-4 and TRBJ2-7; 13 bases line up with TRBD2. The CDR3 runs to 16 residues. After removal of 4 bases from V and 2 bases from J, the junction contained 6 bases not matched to a gene. Germline CDR1 and CDR2: SGHNT and YYREEE (reference sequence). CDR3 sequence reads: CASSPGLAGVAYEQYF. For the CDR3, the DNA is TGTGCCAGCAGCCCTGGACTAGCGGGAGTAGCCTACGAGCAGTACTTC.

The V gene is TRBV9, the J gene TRBJ2-1, with 14 nucleotides matching TRBD2. V shed 4 bases, J shed 4 bases, and the junction held 10 bases outside the gene matches. Germline lookup yields CDR1 SGDLS and CDR2 YYNGEE. The CDR3 has 18 residues. For the CDR3, the DNA is TGTGCCAGCAGCCCTCCCCCGGGACTAGCGGGGGCGTACAATGAGCAGTTCTTC. It codes for CASSPPPGLAGAYNEQFF. The full variable domain, rest sourced from reference TRBV9 and TRBJ2-1, is DSGVTQTPKHLITATGQRVTLRCSPRSGDLSVYWYQQSLDQGLQFLIQYYNGEERAKGNILERFSAQQFPDLHSELNLSSLELGDSALYFCASSPPPGLAGAYNEQFFGPGTRLTVL.

The chain combines TRBV5-1 with TRBJ1-1; D may be TRBD1 (5 bases). V dropped 4 bases and J dropped 8 bases, with 18 bases sitting between them. The V gene's germline CDR1 is SGHRS and CDR2 YFSETQ. CDR3 length: 14 residues. DNA of the CDR3: TGCGCCAGCAGCCTATTAGTTGAAGGGGTGGAAGCTTTCTTT. This sequence encodes CASSLLVEGVEAFF.

V usage is TRBV7-6 and J usage is TRBJ2-7; the D gene is possibly TRBD2 (6 bases). This CDR3 is 16 amino acids long. CDR1 SGHVS and CDR2 FNYEAQ come from the germline V gene. The V gene lost 5 bases and the J gene lost 7 bases, with 24 bases spanning the gap. The CDR3 reads CASSPTAVAAPREQYF. The CDR3 region has the DNA TGTGCCAGCAGCCCCACGGCGGTAGCGGCACCCAGGGAGCAGTACTTC. Filled out from reference TRBV7-6 and TRBJ2-7, the complete variable domain reads GAGVSQSPRYKVTKRGQDVALRCDPISGHVSLYWYRQALGQGPEFLTYFNYEAQQDKSGLPNDRFSAERPEGSISTLTIQRTEQRDSAMYRCASSPTAVAAPREQYFGPGTRLTVT.

This clone was seen a single time. The rearrangement uses TRBV7-9 and TRBJ2-7; 12 nucleotides line up with TRBD2. The CDR3 is made up of 15 amino acids. Germline CDR1 is SEHNR and CDR2 is FQNEAQ (reference sequence). J was trimmed by 4 bases and V by 5 bases; bases with no gene match: 6. The CDR3 bases are TGTGCCAGCAGCGTCGGACTAGCGGGACCTTACGAGCAGTACTTC. Its translation: CASSVGLAGPYEQYF. The full variable domain, with the rest looked up from reference TRBV7-9 and TRBJ2-7, is DTGVSQNPRHKITKRGQNVTFRCDPISEHNRLYWYRQTLGQGPEFLTYFQNEAQLEKSRLLSDRFSAERPKGSFSTLEIQRTEQGDSAMYLCASSVGLAGPYEQYFGPGTRLTVT.

This clone has a single count. This chain joins TRBV4-1 and TRBJ2-7; 12 bases agree with TRBD2. There are 14 residues in the CDR3. Trimming took 8 bases from V and 1 from J; bases not matched to a gene: 3. CDR1 is MGHRA, CDR2 YSYEKL, per germline. The CDR3 spells CASRTSGKSYEQYF. The CDR3 DNA reads TGCGCCAGCCGGACTAGCGGGAAATCCTACGAGCAGTACTTC.

This sequence joins TRBV6-6 and TRBJ2-7; no reliable D call. The CDR3 spans 13 residues. The ends were cut back, 6 bases at V and 3 bases at J, with 12 bases in the middle. Per the germline V gene, CDR1 is MNHNY and CDR2 is SVGAGI (reference sequence). CDR3 sequence (DNA): TGTGCCAGCAGATACATACAGTTCTACGAGCAGTACTTC. This gives the protein CASRYIQFYEQYF.

This chain joins TRBV7-8 and TRBJ1-1; TRBD1 matches 12 bases. V shed 4 bases and J 1 base; nucleotides not matched to a gene: 4. The CDR3 totals 16 residues. The germline V gene has CDR1 SGHVS and CDR2 FQNEAQ. CDR3 in amino acids: CASSWDRGLRNTEAFF. CDR3 nucleotides: TGTGCCAGCAGCTGGGACAGGGGGCTCCGGAACACTGAAGCTTTCTTT.

This chain joins TRBV7-9 and TRBJ2-3; 12 bases fit TRBD1. V lost 2 bases, J lost 2 bases, and 8 bases stayed unmatched. Germline CDR1 and CDR2: SEHNR and FQNEAQ (reference sequence). The CDR3 extends over 18 amino acids. The CDR3 region is CASSLWGQGAESTDTQYF. For the CDR3, the DNA is TGTGCCAGCAGCTTATGGGGACAGGGGGCGGAATCCACAGATACGCAGTATTTT.

This clone has a single count. The V and J genes are TRBV7-2 and TRBJ1-2, with D uncertain. Per the germline V gene, CDR1 is SGHTA and CDR2 is FQGNSA. V was cut by 4 bases and J by 4 bases, with 10 bases left in between. The length of the CDR3 is 13 residues. The CDR3: CASSSQGTYGYTF. DNA of the CDR3: TGTGCCAGCAGCTCGCAAGGTACCTATGGCTACACCTTC.

The chain recombines TRBV7-9 with TRBJ1-2, with D uncertain. CDR3 length: 15 amino acids. Trimming stripped 2 bases from V and 1 base from J, with 11 bases between. The germline V gene encodes CDR1 SEHNR and CDR2 FQNEAQ (reference sequence). The CDR3 DNA follows: TGTGCCAGCAGCTTACCTGCAGGAAATAACTATGGCTACACCTTC. Its translation: CASSLPAGNNYGYTF.

This clone was counted once. This chain links TRBV2 with TRBJ2-1; possibly TRBD1 for D (6 bases). CDR1 and CDR2 from the germline V gene are SNHLY and FYNNEI. Trimming shortened V by 7 bases and J by 4 bases, and 8 bases separated the two germline ends. The CDR3 totals 12 residues. In DNA form, the CDR3 reads TGTGCCAGCATCAGGGGATACAATGAGCAGTTCTTC. Protein sequence: CASIRGYNEQFF.

The rearrangement links TRBV6-5 to TRBJ2-2; 8 bases align to TRBD1. V trimming: 5 bases; J trimming: 1 base; junction bases outside the gene matches: 3. Per germline, CDR1 MNHEY and CDR2 SVGAGI. This CDR3 contains 15 residues. The DNA of the CDR3 is TGTGCCAGCAGTAAGGGACAGGTGAACACCGGGGAGCTGTTTTTT. Its translation: CASSKGQVNTGELFF.

This rearrangement joins TRBV29-1 to TRBJ2-3; D is undetermined. The V end lost 2 bases, the J end lost 4 bases, and 7 bases lay between the germline ends. Germline lookup yields CDR1 SQVTM and CDR2 ANQGSEA. The CDR3 length is 12 residues. The CDR3 nucleotides read TGCAGCGTTGAAAATTACCCAGATACGCAGTATTTT. It encodes CSVENYPDTQYF.

The chain employs TRBV10-3 and TRBJ2-1; D is perhaps TRBD1 or TRBD2 (6 bases each). Trimming removed 6 bases at V and 3 bases at J, with 18 bases between. The CDR3 is made up of 16 amino acids. Germline-derived CDR1 and CDR2 are ENHRY and SYGVKD. The CDR3 sequence is CAIRGKGEEIYNEQFF. The CDR3 DNA reads as TGTGCCATCAGGGGGAAGGGGGAGGAGATCTACAATGAGCAGTTCTTC.

V usage is TRBV27 and J usage is TRBJ2-3; D is uncertain. The V gene lost 5 bases and the J gene lost 0 bases, with 9 bases spanning the gap. The CDR3 contains 14 residues. Germline loops: CDR1 MNHEY, CDR2 SMNVEV (reference sequence). Here the CDR3 DNA reads TGTGCCAGCAGTCACCGAGACAGCACAGATACGCAGTATTTT. Translation gives CASSHRDSTDTQYF.

The chain is built from TRBV25-1 and TRBJ1-3, with TRBD1 identical over 12 bases. The CDR3 sequence is 18 residues long. With 4 bases clipped from V and 0 bases from J, the junction kept 7 bases outside the gene matches. Germline assignment: CDR1 MGHDK and CDR2 SYGVNS. For the CDR3, the DNA is TGTGCCAGCAGTGGGCCGGGACAGGGGGCCCACTCTGGAAACACCATATATTTT. Protein sequence: CASSGPGQGAHSGNTIYF.